Reported below is one T cell receptor beta chain. Its antigen is currently not known. One base away there is no much larger clone; base qualities are not given. To sequence the TCRbeta CDR3 region, genomic DNA was isolated from the sorted cells. The immunoSEQ Assay was used to sequence the TCRbeta CDR3 regions. TCRdb limited this immuneACCESS table to in-frame rearrangements with V and J called. A share of clones is missing; checked studies link under half to unresolved V genes, and the rest is unexplained. Within this sample are tens of thousands of clones, with approximately 87% of them counted one time only. Of the sample, around 0.84% falls within the top ten clones. Germline trimming: 6 bases from V, 4 bases from J; junction bases outside gene matches: 14. CDR1 MRHNA and CDR2 SNTAGT are derived from the germline V gene. Spanning cysteine to phenylalanine, the CDR3 consists of 17 amino acids. Only the CDR3 DNA is retained, 51 bases long and in frame from the first base.

The data derive from a study of OX40 agonist ivuxolimab in advanced cancers. At the level of the whole study: The costimulatory receptor OX40 (CD134) was targeted by ivuxolimab, a fully human IgG2 agonistic monoclonal antibody. Intravenous ivuxolimab was administered to patients every 2 weeks at six dose levels: 0.01, 0.1, 0.3, 1.5, 3 and 10 mg/kg. Of the 50 to 55 dose-escalation patients, hepatocellular carcinoma was present in roughly 19, melanoma in around 15, renal cell carcinoma in 9 and head and neck cancer in 9. In the dose-escalation cohort, 82.7% of patients were male, and the mean age was approximately 64 years, with a range of roughly 20 to 79. Prior anti-PD-1, anti-PD-L1 or anti-CTLA-4 therapy was permitted, and less than 45% of dose-escalation patients had received checkpoint inhibitors. Partial responses occurred in three dose-escalation patients, of whom one had hepatocellular carcinoma and two had cutaneous melanoma. The point of sequencing TCRbeta in the periphery was to test whether ivuxolimab changed TCR sequence diversity and drove clonal T-cell expansion. The paper reports the monotherapy dose-escalation portion (N ≈ 50 patients) of the phase I ivuxolimab trial. The paper's findings and limits, for the study overall: In partial responders in the 0.1-3.0 mg/kg groups, normalized peripheral clonal expansion was found to be among the lowest, especially among CD8+ T cells. After ivuxolimab, more expanded clones were found on average in CD8+ T cells than in CD4+ T cells. At doses from 0.1 to 3.0 mg/kg, clonal expansion was seen in both CD4+ and CD8+ blood T cells between baseline and week 6. Which antigens the clonally expanded peripheral T cells were specific for was not determined. Low levels of normalized T-cell clonal expansion were also shown by some nonresponding patients.

Patients with autoimmune disease history or receiving systemic immunosuppression were excluded from the trial. Peripheral blood for TCR sequencing was drawn from every dose cohort at baseline, at cycle 4 day 1 and at cycle 7 day 1. Samples were obtained from an open-label, multicenter, first-in-human phase I dose-escalation trial of ivuxolimab. Adults with locally advanced or metastatic melanoma, renal cell, hepatocellular, or head and neck squamous cell carcinoma were enrolled in the trial. CD4+ and CD8+ T cells were sorted separately from peripheral blood before TCR sequencing. The sequencing used CD4+ or CD8+ T cells sorted from blood, collected in a trial of the OX40 agonist ivuxolimab. The V and J segments used are TRBV6-4 and TRBJ1-2, with 10 junctional bases fitting TRBD1. This sequence originates from an adult with an advanced solid tumor such as melanoma, head and neck, liver or kidney cancer. The CDR3 region: CASRPGTGVHMSYGYTF. The bases read TGTGCCAGCAGGCCCGGGACAGGGGTGCATATGAGCTATGGCTACACCTTC.